A single sample is the source of the 11 T cell receptor beta chains below, sequenced in a study of blood T cell repertoires in COVID-19. Method: immunoSEQ multiplex PCR; TCRdb's copy keeps in-frame clones and lacks some. This sample has roughly 300,000 clones, with roughly four fifths found just once. Sequencing was performed on peripheral blood. All receptors come from a woman aged 50 to 65 who had recovered from COVID-19.

The rearrangement uses TRBV5-5 and TRBJ1-4; D not resolved. V was cut by 5 bases and J by 2 bases, with 16 bases left in between. CDR1 is SGHKS and CDR2 is YYEKEE in the germline V gene (reference sequence). The CDR3 length is 16 residues. CDR3 sequence reads: CASSPDGRQTNEKLFF. The CDR3 nucleotides read TGTGCCAGCAGTCCGGACGGGAGGCAGACTAATGAAAAACTGTTTTTT.

J is TRBJ1-2 and V is TRBV25-1; no definite D call. CDR1 and CDR2 from the germline V gene are MGHDK and SYGVNS. CDR3 length equals 11 residues. With 4 bases removed from V and 7 bases from J, the gap between germline ends came to 7 bases. The CDR3 DNA sequence: TGTGCCAGCAGTGTTGGAGTTGGCTACACCTTC. Its translation is CASSVGVGYTF.

J is TRBJ2-5 and V is TRBV6-2 or TRBV6-3, with TRBD2 as a possible D gene (5 bases). V was trimmed by 4 bases and J by 6 bases, leaving 12 bases between them. The CDR3 covers 13 residues. CDR1 is MNHEY and CDR2 is SVGEGT in the germline V gene. The CDR3 sequence: CASSSGIGKTQYF. The CDR3 DNA follows: TGTGCCAGCAGTTCGGGAATTGGAAAGACCCAGTACTTC.

This clone was picked up one time. V is TRBV7-2 and J is TRBJ2-1, with a possible D match to TRBD1 (5 bases). Germline values: CDR1 SGHTA, CDR2 FQGNSA. The CDR3 length is 15 residues. The germline V and J ends were trimmed by 7 bases and 4 bases, with 17 bases remaining between them. The CDR3, as DNA: TGTGCCAGCACCCCACCTGGGGCCGCGTACAATGAGCAGTTCTTC. This sequence encodes CASTPPGAAYNEQFF.

In its sample, this clone was seen a few times. V is TRBV14 and J is TRBJ1-6; D not certain. CDR3 size: 14 residues. In germline, CDR1 is SGHDN, CDR2 FVKESK. V dropped 1 base and J dropped 11 bases, with 12 bases sitting between them. This CDR3 is CASSQVGPRAPLHF. CDR3 nucleotides: TGTGCCAGCAGCCAAGTAGGTCCCCGGGCACCCCTCCACTTT.

V is TRBV4-1 and J is TRBJ1-1; D may be TRBD1 (6 bases). The CDR3 consists of 16 residues. From germline, CDR1 is MGHRA and CDR2 YSYEKL. Trimming pared 3 bases from V and 5 bases from J, leaving 19 bases between. The CDR3 DNA sequence: TGCGCCAGCAGCCACCAAGCGGGGACACCGGGGACTGAAGCTTTCTTT. This gives the protein CASSHQAGTPGTEAFF.

The chain joins TRBV27 to TRBJ1-4, with 8 bases lining up with TRBD1. Trimming took 8 bases from V and 3 from J; bases not matched to a gene: 17. Germline lookup yields CDR1 MNHEY and CDR2 SMNVEV (reference sequence). The CDR3 is 18 residues long. CDR3 sequence: CASSTSWTGLISNEKLFF. The CDR3 nucleotides are TGTGCCAGCTCCACTAGCTGGACAGGGCTAATATCTAATGAAAAACTGTTTTTT. Based on the CDR3 plus reference TRBV27 and TRBJ1-4, the full variable domain is EAQVTQNPRYLITVTGKKLTVTCSQNMNHEYMSWYRQDPGLGLRQIYYSMNVEVTDKGDVPEGYKVSRKEKRNFPLILESPSPNQTSLYFCASSTSWTGLISNEKLFFGSGTQLSVL.

The chain recombines TRBV19 with TRBJ2-1; D not resolved. V lost 3 bases, J lost 7 bases, and 10 bases lay in between. The CDR3 spans 13 residues. Germline V gene data show CDR1 as LNHDA and CDR2 as SQIVND (reference sequence). The DNA of the CDR3 is TGTGCCAGTAGTATGTCCCAGGCAAATGAGCAGTTCTTC. This codes for CASSMSQANEQFF.

This chain links TRBV28 with TRBJ2-7; a possible D gene is TRBD1 (5 bases). The CDR3 is made up of 18 amino acids. V was cut by 6 bases and J by 6 bases, with 30 bases left in between. Germline CDR1 MDHEN, CDR2 SYDVKM. The CDR3 here is CASSHKVIGVKGRLEQYF. The CDR3 DNA is TGTGCCAGCAGCCACAAAGTTATAGGGGTTAAGGGTCGGCTCGAGCAGTACTTC.

The DNA for the CDR3 is TGTGCCAGCAGCTGGGACAGGGGAACGAACACTGAAGCTTTCTTT. Amino acids: CASSWDRGTNTEAFF. The V gene is TRBV5-5, the J gene TRBJ1-1; 10 bases align to TRBD1. Germline CDR1 reads SGHKS; CDR2 reads YYEKEE (reference sequence). The V segment lost 3 bases and the J segment 1 base; nucleotides outside the gene matches: 3. This CDR3 contains 15 residues.

The CDR3 DNA sequence: TGTGCCATCAGGGAGACAGGGTCGGGAGAGACCCAGTACTTC. Encoded protein: CAIRETGSGETQYF. This rearrangement joins TRBV10-3 to TRBJ2-5, with 7 nucleotides matching TRBD1. The CDR3 runs to 14 residues. Germline lookup yields CDR1 ENHRY and CDR2 SYGVKD. Germline trimming cut 6 bases from V and 4 bases from J; bases unmatched to any gene: 8.